This T cell receptor (beta chain) comes out of a study of T cell responses to AZD1222 COVID-19 vaccine. On the study more broadly: Researchers grouped second doses given at about 4 or about 12 weeks into one pool. Notes on the study in general: It should be noted that donors were predominantly white British and more often female, and clonal diversity was possibly underestimated. Just a handful of people given AZD1222 tested seropositive at baseline.

As to this clone: Its antigen is not known.

Assay used: immunoSEQ multiplex PCR; TCRdb lists only in-frame clones, some missing. This table holds about 130,000 clones, about 90% found once. With 3 bases removed from V and 2 bases from J, the gap between germline ends came to 17 bases. The CDR3 is 16 amino acids. Looked up from germline, CDR1 is DFQATT and CDR2 is SNEGSKA (reference sequence). This material consisted of peripheral blood, taken on day 0 of AZD1222 vaccination. The chain links TRBV20-1 to TRBJ1-5; no clear D. This TCR was sampled from an adult in good health. The CDR3 sequence is CSASFSQTSGNQPQHF. Written as DNA, the CDR3 is TGCAGTGCTAGTTTTTCACAGACGTCTGGCAATCAGCCCCAGCATTTT.